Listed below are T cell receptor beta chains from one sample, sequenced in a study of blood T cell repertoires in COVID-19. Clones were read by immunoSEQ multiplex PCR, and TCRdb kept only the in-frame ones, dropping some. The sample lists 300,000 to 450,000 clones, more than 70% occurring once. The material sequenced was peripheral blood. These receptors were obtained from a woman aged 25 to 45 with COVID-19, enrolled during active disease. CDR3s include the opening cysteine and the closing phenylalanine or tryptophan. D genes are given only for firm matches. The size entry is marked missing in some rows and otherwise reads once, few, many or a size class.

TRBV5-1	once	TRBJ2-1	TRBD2	TGCGCCAGCAGCAGCACTAGCGGGACCTACAATGAGCAGTTCTTC	CASSSTSGTYNEQFF
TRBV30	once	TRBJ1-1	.	TGTGCCTGGAGAATGAGAGTTAACAGTGAAGCTTTCTTT	CAWRMRVNSEAFF
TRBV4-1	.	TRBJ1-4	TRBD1	TGCGCCAGCAGCCAAGAGGCGGGACAGATATTGTTTAGACTGTTTTTT	CASSQEAGQILFRLFF
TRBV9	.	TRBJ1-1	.	TGTGCCAGCAGCGTAGGACAGATGAACACTGAAGCTTTCTTT	CASSVGQMNTEAFF
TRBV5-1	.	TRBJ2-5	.	TGCGCCAGCAGCTTGGAAGTGACACCTAAAAGCAGAGAGACCCAGTACTTC	CASSLEVTPKSRETQYF
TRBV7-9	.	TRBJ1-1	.	TGTGCCAGCACCCGGGGTGGATCCACTGAAGCTTTCTTT	CASTRGGSTEAFF
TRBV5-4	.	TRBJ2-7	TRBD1	TGTGCCAGCAGCCTGGGGACAGGCCACTCCTACGAGCAGTACTTC	CASSLGTGHSYEQYF
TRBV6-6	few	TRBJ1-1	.	TGTGCCAGCTCTCTCGAGGGGAACACTGAAGCTTTCTTT	CASSLEGNTEAFF
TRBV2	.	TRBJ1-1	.	TGTGCCAGCAGAGCCAGTATAGGGGGGGACACTGAAGCTTTCTTT	CASRASIGGDTEAFF
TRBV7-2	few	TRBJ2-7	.	TGTGCCAGCAGCTTAGCCGGGAGCATCTACGAGCAGTACTTC	CASSLAGSIYEQYF
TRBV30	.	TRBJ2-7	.	TGTGCCTGGAGTGTACTGGCTTCTCGGGGGGAGCAGTACTTC	CAWSVLASRGEQYF
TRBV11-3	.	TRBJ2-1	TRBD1	TGTGCCAGCAGCTTAGACGGGACAGGGGGCCAGGGTGAGCAGTTCTTC	CASSLDGTGGQGEQFF
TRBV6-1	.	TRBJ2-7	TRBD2	TGTGCCAGCAGTGAAGCTGCTAGCGGTGTCTACGAGCAGTACTTC	CASSEAASGVYEQYF
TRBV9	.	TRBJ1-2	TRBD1	TGTGCCAGCAGCGGGAGGACAGGGAACTATGGCTACACCTTC	CASSGRTGNYGYTF
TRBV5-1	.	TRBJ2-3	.	TGCGCCAGCAGCTTTCTATTTCTCACAGATACGCAGTATTTT	CASSFLFLTDTQYF
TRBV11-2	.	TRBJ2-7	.	TGTGCCAGCGGCGTACCCGAGGGAAGAGAGCAGTACTTC	CASGVPEGREQYF
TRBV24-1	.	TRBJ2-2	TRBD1	TGTGCCACCAGTGGCCAGGGGGAGACGAACACCGGGGAGCTGTTTTTT	CATSGQGETNTGELFF
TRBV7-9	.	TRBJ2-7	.	TGTGCCAGCAGTCACGTTCAATCGCGCGAGCAGTACTTC	CASSHVQSREQYF
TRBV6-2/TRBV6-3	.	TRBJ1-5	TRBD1	TGTGCCAGCAGTTACTCAATCGAGGGGGCGGTCAATCAGCCCCAGCATTTT	CASSYSIEGAVNQPQHF
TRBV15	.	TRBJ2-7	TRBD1	TGTGCCACCAGCAGAGCGGGGACAGGGGCCTACGAGCAGTACTTC	CATSRAGTGAYEQYF
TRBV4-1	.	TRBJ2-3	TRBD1	TGCGCCAGCAGCCAAGAATACAGGGGTACAGATACGCAGTATTTT	CASSQEYRGTDTQYF
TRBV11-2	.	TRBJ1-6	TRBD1	TGTGCCAGCAGCCCAATACAGGGGGCAGGTTCACCCCTCCACTTT	CASSPIQGAGSPLHF
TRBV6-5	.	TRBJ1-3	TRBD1	TGTGCCAGCAGTACCACCCGACAGGGTGGAAACACCATATATTTT	CASSTTRQGGNTIYF
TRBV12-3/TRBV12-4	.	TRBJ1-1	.	TGTGCCAGCACCGGAAACAGGGCCTCTGAAGCTTTCTTT	CASTGNRASEAFF
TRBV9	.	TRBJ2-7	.	TGTGCCAGCAGCGTAGCGCCAGCCTCCGGGATATACGAGCAGTACTTC	CASSVAPASGIYEQYF
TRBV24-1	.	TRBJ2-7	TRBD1	TGTGCCACCAGTGATTCCCCGGGACAGGGTAGGTACGAGCAGTACTTC	CATSDSPGQGRYEQYF
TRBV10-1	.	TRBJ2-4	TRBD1	TGCGCCAGCAGTGGTAACAGGGGCGCCAAAAACATTCAGTACTTC	CASSGNRGAKNIQYF
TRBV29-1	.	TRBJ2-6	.	TGCAGCGTTTCCGAGGATCTTGGCGCCAACGTCCTGACTTTC	CSVSEDLGANVLTF
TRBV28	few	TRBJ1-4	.	TGTGCCAGCAGTTTTTATGCTAATGAAAAACTGTTTTTT	CASSFYANEKLFF
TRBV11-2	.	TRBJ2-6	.	TGTGCCAGCAGCTTAGGAGTTGGGGCCAACGTCCTGACTTTC	CASSLGVGANVLTF
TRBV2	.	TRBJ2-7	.	TGTGCCAGCAGGATATCCAGGCAGGGCCAGCGCTACGAGCAGTACTTC	CASRISRQGQRYEQYF
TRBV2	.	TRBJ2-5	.	TGTGCCAGCAGTTGGCCTAGGACTGAGACCCAGTACTTC	CASSWPRTETQYF
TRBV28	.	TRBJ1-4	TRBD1	TGTGCCAGCAGTATTCCGACCTCGACAGGGCGGAATGAAAAACTGTTTTTT	CASSIPTSTGRNEKLFF
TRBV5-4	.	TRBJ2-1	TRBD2	TGTGCCAGCAGCTTGGACTTACTAGCGACCTACAATGAGCAGTTCTTC	CASSLDLLATYNEQFF
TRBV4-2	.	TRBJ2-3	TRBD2	TGTGCCAGCAGCCAGCCTAGCGGGGGGGGCACAGATACGCAGTATTTT	CASSQPSGGGTDTQYF
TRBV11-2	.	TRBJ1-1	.	TGTGCCAGCAGCTTAGAAGCCAACACTGAAGCTTTCTTT	CASSLEANTEAFF
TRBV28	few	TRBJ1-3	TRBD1	TGTGCCAGCAGGGTGGACAGGGTGGTAAACACCATATATTTT	CASRVDRVVNTIYF
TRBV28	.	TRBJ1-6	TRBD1	TGTGCCACATTCAACAGGGGAAATAATTCACCCCTCCACTTT	CATFNRGNNSPLHF
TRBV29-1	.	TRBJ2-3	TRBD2	TGCAGCGTCCTTGGACTAGCGGGAGCTATAGATACGCAGTATTTT	CSVLGLAGAIDTQYF
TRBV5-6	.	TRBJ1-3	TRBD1	TGTGCCAGCAGCCAAATACAGGGGGCGGCTGGAAACACCATATATTTT	CASSQIQGAAGNTIYF
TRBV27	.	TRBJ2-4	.	TGTGCCAGCAGTCCGGGACTAGCCAAAAACATTCAGTACTTC	CASSPGLAKNIQYF
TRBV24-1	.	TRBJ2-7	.	TGTGCCACCAGTGAATTCGGACATCCCTACGAGCAGTACTTC	CATSEFGHPYEQYF
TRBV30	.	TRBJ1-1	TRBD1	TGTGCCTGTACAGGGGGTAAGGACACTGAAGCTTTCTTT	CACTGGKDTEAFF
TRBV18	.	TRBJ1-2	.	TGTGCCAGCTCATATAACCGCCGAAGATCGAACCACGGTGTCGGCTACACCTTC	CASSYNRRRSNHGVGYTF
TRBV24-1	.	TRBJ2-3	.	TGTGCCACCAGTGACCAGGGAGGACGTGCGGCAGATACGCAGTATTTT	CATSDQGGRAADTQYF
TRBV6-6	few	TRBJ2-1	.	TGTGCCAGCAGTCCTCGGGACTCGGAGCAGTTCTTC	CASSPRDSEQFF
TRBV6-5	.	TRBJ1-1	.	TGTGCCAGCAGCCGGGACACCGGCGGCACTGAAGCTTTCTTT	CASSRDTGGTEAFF
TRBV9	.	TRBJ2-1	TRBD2	TGTGCCAGCAGCGTAGACGGGAGGCCTTACAATGAGCAGTTCTTC	CASSVDGRPYNEQFF
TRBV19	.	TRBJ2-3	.	TGTGCCAGTATGGGCCCAGATACGCAGTATTTT	CASMGPDTQYF
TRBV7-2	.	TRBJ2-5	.	TGTGCCAGCACTTATCGATCGGGACTCATAAAAGAGACCCAGTACTTC	CASTYRSGLIKETQYF
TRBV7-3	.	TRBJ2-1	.	TGTGCCAGCAGCTTAACTAGCGCCAATGAGCAGTTCTTC	CASSLTSANEQFF
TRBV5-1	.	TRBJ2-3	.	TGCGCCAGCAGCTTGGGAGAGCCGCTGGGCACAGATACGCAGTATTTT	CASSLGEPLGTDTQYF
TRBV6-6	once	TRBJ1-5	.	TGTGCCAGCAGTACCCCCAGTGGGGAACAGGGTCAGCCCCAGCATTTT	CASSTPSGEQGQPQHF
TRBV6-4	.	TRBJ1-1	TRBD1	TGTGCCAGCAGTGATTACCCGGGACAGGGGTTATCTTTCTTT	CASSDYPGQGLSFF